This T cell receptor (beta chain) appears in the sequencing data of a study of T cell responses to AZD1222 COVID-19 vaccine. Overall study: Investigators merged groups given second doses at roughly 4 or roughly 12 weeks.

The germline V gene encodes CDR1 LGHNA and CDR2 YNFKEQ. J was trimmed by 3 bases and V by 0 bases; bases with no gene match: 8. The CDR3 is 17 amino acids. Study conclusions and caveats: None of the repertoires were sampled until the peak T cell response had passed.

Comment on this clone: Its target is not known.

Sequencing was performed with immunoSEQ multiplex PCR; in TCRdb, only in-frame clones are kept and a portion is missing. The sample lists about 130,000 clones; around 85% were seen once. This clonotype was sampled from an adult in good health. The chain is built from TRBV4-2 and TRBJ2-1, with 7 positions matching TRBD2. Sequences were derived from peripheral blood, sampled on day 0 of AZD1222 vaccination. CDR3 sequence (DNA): TGTGCCAGCAGCCAAGATTGGGGCGGGAGCTTCTACAATGAGCAGTTCTTC. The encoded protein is CASSQDWGGSFYNEQFF.